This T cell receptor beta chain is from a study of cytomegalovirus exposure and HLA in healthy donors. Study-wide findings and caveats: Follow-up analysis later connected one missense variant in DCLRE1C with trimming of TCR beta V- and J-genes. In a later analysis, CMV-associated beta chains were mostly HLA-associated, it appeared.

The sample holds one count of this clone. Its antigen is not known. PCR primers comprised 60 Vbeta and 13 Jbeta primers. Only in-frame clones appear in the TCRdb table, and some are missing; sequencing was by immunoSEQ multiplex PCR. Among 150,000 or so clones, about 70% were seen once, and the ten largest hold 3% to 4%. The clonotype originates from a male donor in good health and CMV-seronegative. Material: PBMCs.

Here the CDR3 reads CASSPRGGYGYTF. CDR3 DNA: TGTGCCAGCTCACCCAGGGGTGGTTATGGCTACACCTTC. This chain joins TRBV18 and TRBJ1-2; TRBD1 might be the D (6 bases). The CDR3 is made up of 13 amino acids. Germline-derived CDR1 and CDR2 are KGHSH and LQKENI. Trimming cost V 3 bases and J 5 bases, with 10 bases left between them.